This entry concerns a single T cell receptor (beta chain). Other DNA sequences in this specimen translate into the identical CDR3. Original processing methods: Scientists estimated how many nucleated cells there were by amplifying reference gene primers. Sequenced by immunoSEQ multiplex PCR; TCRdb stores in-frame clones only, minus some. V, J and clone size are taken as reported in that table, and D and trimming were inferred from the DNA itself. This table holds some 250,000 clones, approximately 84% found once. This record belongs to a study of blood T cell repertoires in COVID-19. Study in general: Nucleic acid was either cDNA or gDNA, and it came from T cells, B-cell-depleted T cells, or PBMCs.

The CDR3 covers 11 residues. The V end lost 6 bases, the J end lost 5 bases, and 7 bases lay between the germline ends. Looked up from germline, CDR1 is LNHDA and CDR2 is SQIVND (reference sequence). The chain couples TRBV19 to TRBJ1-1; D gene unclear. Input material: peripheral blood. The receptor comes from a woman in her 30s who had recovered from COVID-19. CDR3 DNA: TGTGCCAGTAGGGCAAGTACTGAAGCTTTCTTT. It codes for CASRASTEAFF.